This T cell receptor (beta chain) is drawn from a study of blood T cell repertoires in COVID-19 (dated by TCRdb to the early 2020s). Looking at the study overall: Samples from collaborators originated in the United States, Italy and Spain and spanned both the acute and convalescent phases of COVID-19. The material from the prospective study consisted of cDNA or gDNA derived from T cells, B-cell-depleted T cells, or PBMCs. The dataset comprised deeply sampled blood TCRbeta repertoires from subjects exposed to, actively infected with, or recovered from COVID-19. The repertoires were released in a freely available public database meant as a resource for research on the immune response to SARS-CoV-2. The samples were drawn from two sources: the first 160 participants of the ongoing ImmuneRACE study, and 1,254 subjects contributed by 6 global collaborators. Nearly every sample came with metadata listing a de-identified subject ID, COVID-19 status, age in years and sex. Where available, HLA class I and class II types were obtained from metadata supplied by the sample provider rather than from assay-based typing. What the study reported, not specific to this receptor: The amount of clinical and demographic metadata varied by source and participant and was provided uncurated.

The collaborating institutions used their own protocols to collect whole blood in K2EDTA tubes. For TCRbeta analysis, collaborators shipped samples as frozen whole blood, isolated PBMCs, or DNA extracted from either of those sample types. About this clone: Its specific antigen is unknown. No base quality information exists; no much larger clone differs at one position.

TCRbeta CDR3 regions were amplified from genomic DNA using the immunoSEQ Assay, a bias-controlled multiplex PCR. On the authors' methods: Nucleated cell counts per sample were estimated from amplification of reference gene primers within the assay. To quantify the absolute abundance of each unique TCRbeta CDR3 rearrangement, sequence reads were collapsed and filtered. For each sample, productive Simpson clonality was calculated by taking the square root of Simpson's diversity index across productive rearrangements. Imported from immuneACCESS, the table was reduced by TCRdb to in-frame sequences with V and J called. These copies leave out some clones; in studies compared against another copy, an unresolved V gene accounts for under half, and the cause of the remainder is not known. For V, J and clone size, that table is used; D and trimming come from the DNA. This sample gives about 100,000 clones in total; more than 65% of them show up just once. In total, the top ten clones hold 9.5% to 13% of the sample.

The junction carries 14 bases between V and J, which are trimmed by 5 bases and 4 bases respectively. The CDR3 sequence holds 15 residues, the cysteine and phenylalanine included. This entry keeps only the CDR3 DNA: 45 bases, framed from base 1. Via the germline V gene, CDR1 is SGHDN and CDR2 FVKESK. The receptor comes from a woman aged 70 to 79 with acute or convalescent COVID-19. Sequencing input: peripheral blood. The rearrangement combines TRBV14 with TRBJ1-4, and perhaps TRBD1 as D gene, on 5 matching bases. The DNA sequence is TGTGCCAGCAGCTCCCCAACAGGAAATAATGAAAAACTGTTTTTT. The translation is CASSSPTGNNEKLFF.